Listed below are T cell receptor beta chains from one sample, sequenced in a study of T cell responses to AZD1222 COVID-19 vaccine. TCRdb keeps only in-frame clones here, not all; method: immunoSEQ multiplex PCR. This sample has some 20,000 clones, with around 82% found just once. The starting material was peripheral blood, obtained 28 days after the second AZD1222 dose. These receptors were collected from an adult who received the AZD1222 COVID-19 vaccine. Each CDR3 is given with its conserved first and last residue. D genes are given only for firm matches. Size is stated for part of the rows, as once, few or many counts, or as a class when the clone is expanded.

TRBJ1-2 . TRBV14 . TGTGCCAGCAGCCAAGATCTCAATCATGGCTACACCTTC CASSQDLNHGYTF
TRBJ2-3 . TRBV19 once TGTGCCAGTAGTATAAACAGTCAAGATACGCAGTATTTT CASSINSQDTQYF
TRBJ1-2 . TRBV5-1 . TGCGCCAGCAGCACGGGACCTATAGGAACTGGCTACACCTTC CASSTGPIGTGYTF
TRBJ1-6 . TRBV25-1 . TGTGCCAGCAGTCCTTTGGGGACATCCGATTCACCCCTCCACTTT CASSPLGTSDSPLHF
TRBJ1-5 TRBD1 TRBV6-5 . TGTGCCAGCAGCCGGGGACAGGGGGAACGGCAGCCCCAGCATTTT CASSRGQGERQPQHF
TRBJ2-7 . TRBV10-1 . TGCGCCAGCAGTGATAACGCGGAGGTTGACTACGAGCAGTACTTC CASSDNAEVDYEQYF
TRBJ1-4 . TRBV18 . TGTGCCAGCTCGTACAGCACGCTTAATGAAAAACTGTTTTTT CASSYSTLNEKLFF
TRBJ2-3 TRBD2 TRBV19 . TGTGCCAGTAGGCGTCCGGGAGGTAGTGGGGCAGATACGCAGTATTTT CASRRPGGSGADTQYF
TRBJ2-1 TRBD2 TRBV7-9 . TGTGCCAGCAGCTTACTAGCGGGAGGGGTGAATGAGCAGTTCTTC CASSLLAGGVNEQFF
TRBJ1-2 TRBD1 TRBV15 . TGTGCCACCAGCATAACGACAGGGGCAGGGGGCTACACCTTC CATSITTGAGGYTF
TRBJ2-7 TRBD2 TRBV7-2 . TGTGCCAGCAGCTTTAAGTGGTATAGCGGGAGGGCCCTCCACGAGCAGTACTTC CASSFKWYSGRALHEQYF
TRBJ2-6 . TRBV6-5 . TGTGCCAGCAGCCTCGCCCACTCTGGGGCCAACGTCCTGACTTTC CASSLAHSGANVLTF
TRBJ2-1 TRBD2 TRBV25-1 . TGTGCCAGCAGGGAAGCGGGAGGTTCCTACAATGAGCAGTTCTTC CASREAGGSYNEQFF
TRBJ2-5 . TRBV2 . TGTGCCAGCAAGGAGGGTAACCAAGAGACCCAGTACTTC CASKEGNQETQYF
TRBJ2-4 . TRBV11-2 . TGTGCCAGCAGCCGCAGGGGACCCAAAAACATTCAGTACTTC CASSRRGPKNIQYF
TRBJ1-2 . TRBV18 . TGTGCCAGCTCCCCCACCGGGGGGCAAGGAGGCTACACCTTC CASSPTGGQGGYTF
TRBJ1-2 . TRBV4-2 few TGTGCCAGCAGCCAGGGAGAACGGGGCTATGGCTACACCTTC CASSQGERGYGYTF
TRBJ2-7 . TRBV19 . TGTGCCAGTAGTCCCATCCAGGGAGACTCCTACGAGCAGTACTTC CASSPIQGDSYEQYF
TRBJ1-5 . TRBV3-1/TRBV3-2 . TGTGCCAGCAGCCAAGGGGCCAGGGAGGGGCAGCCCCAGCATTTT CASSQGAREGQPQHF
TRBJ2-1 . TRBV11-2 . TGTGCCAGCAGCGAGCGAAAGAGTGAGCAGTTCTTC CASSERKSEQFF
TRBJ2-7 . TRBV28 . TGTGCCAGCAGTTCGGTAGGAGACTACGAGCAGTACTTC CASSSVGDYEQYF
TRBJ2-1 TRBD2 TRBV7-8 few TGTGCCAGCAGCTTACGACTAGCGGGAGACCTCAACAGAGAGCAGTTCTTC CASSLRLAGDLNREQFF
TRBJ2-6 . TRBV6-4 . TGTGCCAGCAGTGACTCCAGGTTCGGGGCCAACGTCCTGACTTTC CASSDSRFGANVLTF
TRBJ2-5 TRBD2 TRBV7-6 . TGTGCCAGCAGCCTTGTAGCGGGAGGACTTCCGGAGACCCAGTACTTC CASSLVAGGLPETQYF
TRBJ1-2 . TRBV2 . TGTGCCAGCACGCCAGAGCGCAGTGGCTACACCTTC CASTPERSGYTF
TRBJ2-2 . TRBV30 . TGTGCCTGGAGGACCGCTGCGAACACCGGGGAGCTGTTTTTT CAWRTAANTGELFF
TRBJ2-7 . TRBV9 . TGTGCCAGCAGCTTAGGACCCTCCTACGAGCAGTACTTC CASSLGPSYEQYF
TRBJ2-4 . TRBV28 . TGTGCCAGCAGTCAAGGGACCAACAAAAACATTCAGTACTTC CASSQGTNKNIQYF
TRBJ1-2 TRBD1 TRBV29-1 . TGCAGCGTTGGGGACAGGGGGTTGTATGGCTACACCTTC CSVGDRGLYGYTF
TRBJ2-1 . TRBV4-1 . TGCGCCAGCAGCCAAGTACGGCTAGTGGTGAATGAGCAGTTCTTC CASSQVRLVVNEQFF
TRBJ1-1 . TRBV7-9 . TGTGCCAGCAGAGCGGCTAACACTGAAGCTTTCTTT CASRAANTEAFF
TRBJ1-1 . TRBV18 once TGTGCCAGCTCACCTCCCACACGGAACCAGGGCACTGAAGCTTTCTTT CASSPPTRNQGTEAFF
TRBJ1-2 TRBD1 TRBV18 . TGTGCCAGCTCACCATTGGACAGGGGAGCCGATGGCTACACCTTC CASSPLDRGADGYTF
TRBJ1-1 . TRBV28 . TGTGCCAGCAGTTTAACACTCACGAACACTGAAGCTTTCTTT CASSLTLTNTEAFF
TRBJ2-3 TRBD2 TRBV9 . TGTGCCAGGACAGTTGGACTAGCGGGGCACACAGATACGCAGTATTTT CARTVGLAGHTDTQYF
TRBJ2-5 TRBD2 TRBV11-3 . TGTGCCAGCAGCTCGAGCGGGAGTAAGAAGACCCAGTACTTC CASSSSGSKKTQYF
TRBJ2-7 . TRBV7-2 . TGTGCCAGCAGCTCAGGGGGGACTAGGAGGGACGAGCAGTACTTC CASSSGGTRRDEQYF
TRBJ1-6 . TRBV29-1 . TGCAGCGTTCGAAAGGGGGGTAATTCACCCCTCCACTTT CSVRKGGNSPLHF
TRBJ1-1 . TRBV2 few TGTGCCAGCAGCCGACAGGAGAGGGCTGAAGCTTTCTTT CASSRQERAEAFF
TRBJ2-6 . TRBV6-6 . TGTGCCAGCAGTCAACCCCCAGGGAAACTCTCTGGGGCCAACGTCCTGACTTTC CASSQPPGKLSGANVLTF
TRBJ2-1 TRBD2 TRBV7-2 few TGTGCCAGCAGCAATAAGGGTCTAGCGGGCACAGAGCAGTTCTTC CASSNKGLAGTEQFF
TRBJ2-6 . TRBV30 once TGTGCCTGGAGTGTTGCTCGCGTCCGCTCTGGGGCCAACGTCCTGACTTTC CAWSVARVRSGANVLTF
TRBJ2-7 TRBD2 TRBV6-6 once TGTGCCAGCAGTTACCCCGGGACTAGCGGATACGAGCAGTACTTC CASSYPGTSGYEQYF
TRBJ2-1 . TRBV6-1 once TGTGCCAGCAGTGACCCTGTGGACTGGCAAGGTGAGCAGTTCTTC CASSDPVDWQGEQFF
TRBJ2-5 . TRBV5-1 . TGCGCCAGCAGCTCACCCGGGACACCGGAGACCCAGTACTTC CASSSPGTPETQYF
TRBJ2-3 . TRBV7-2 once TGTGCCAGCAGCTCAGACCCGAGTGGCCCAGATACGCAGTATTTT CASSSDPSGPDTQYF
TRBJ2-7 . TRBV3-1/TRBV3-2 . TGTGCCAGCAGCCAAGCCTTTGGAGGTACCTCCTACGAGCAGTACTTC CASSQAFGGTSYEQYF
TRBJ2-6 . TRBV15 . TGTGCCACCAGCAGAGAAGGGGACTCTGGGGCCAACGTCCTGACTTTC CATSREGDSGANVLTF
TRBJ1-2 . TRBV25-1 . TGTGCCAGCAGTGAATCAACAGATGGTGGCTACACCTTC CASSESTDGGYTF
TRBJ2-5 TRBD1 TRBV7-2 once TGTGCCAGCGTCAGGGGGCTTTCGGGAGAGACCCAGTACTTC CASVRGLSGETQYF
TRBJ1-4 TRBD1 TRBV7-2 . TGTGCCAGCAGTTCACCCCAGGGGGGAACTCCAACTAATGAAAAACTGTTTTTT CASSSPQGGTPTNEKLFF